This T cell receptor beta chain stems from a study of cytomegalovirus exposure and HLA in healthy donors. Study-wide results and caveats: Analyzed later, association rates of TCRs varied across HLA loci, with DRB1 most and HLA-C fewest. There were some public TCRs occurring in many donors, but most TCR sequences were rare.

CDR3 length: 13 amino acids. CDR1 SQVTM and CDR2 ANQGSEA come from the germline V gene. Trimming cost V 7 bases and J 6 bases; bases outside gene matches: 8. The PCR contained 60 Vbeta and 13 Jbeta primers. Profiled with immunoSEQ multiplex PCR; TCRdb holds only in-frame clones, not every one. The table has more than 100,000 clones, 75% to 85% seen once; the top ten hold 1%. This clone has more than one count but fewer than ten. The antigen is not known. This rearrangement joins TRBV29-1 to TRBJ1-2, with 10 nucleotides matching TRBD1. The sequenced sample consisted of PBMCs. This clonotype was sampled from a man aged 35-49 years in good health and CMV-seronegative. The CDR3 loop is CSGDLGQGNGYTF. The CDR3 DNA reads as TGCAGCGGCGACTTGGGACAGGGGAATGGCTACACCTTC.